This paragraph covers one T cell receptor (beta chain) sequence. The target antigen is unknown. The CDR3 has 14 amino acids. V shed 6 bases, J shed 2 bases, and the junction held 5 bases outside the gene matches. Germline V lookup: CDR1 LNHDA, CDR2 SQIVND (reference sequence). Researchers ran the PCR with 60 Vbeta and 13 Jbeta primers. Sequencing was performed with immunoSEQ multiplex PCR; in TCRdb, only in-frame clones are kept and a portion is missing. The data contain around 170,000 clones, 75% to 85% of them seen just once; the ten biggest clones take up around 1.5%. The record originates from a study of cytomegalovirus exposure and HLA in healthy donors. Background on the study: Earlier results showed 117 million unique TCR beta sequences derived from approximately 170 million T cells. The study's findings and limits: In an earlier analysis, productive rearrangement rates for most beta V segments clustered near 87% or 30%. What was likely a sequencing artifact was a cluster of highly shared sequence variants. Reportedly, HLA-A and HLA-B alleles of most subjects were accurately predicted from TCR beta.

This clonotype was sampled from a man aged 18 to 29 in good health and CMV-seronegative. The sequencing input was PBMCs. V usage is TRBV19 and J usage is TRBJ2-7; 9 bases are shared with TRBD1. DNA of the CDR3: TGTGCCAGTAGACCGCGGACAGGGGCCTACGAGCAGTACTTC. Protein product: CASRPRTGAYEQYF. Looking up the rest from reference TRBV19 and TRBJ2-7 gives the full variable domain: DGGITQSPKYLFRKEGQNVTLSCEQNLNHDAMYWYRQDPGQGLRLIYYSQIVNDFQKGDIAEGYSVSREKKESFPLTVTSAQKNPTAFYLCASRPRTGAYEQYFGPGTRLTVT.